This TCR beta chain was sequenced in a study of post-analysis software for immune sequencing data. Study at large: As for disease course, relapsing-remitting, secondary progressive and progressive-relapsing multiple sclerosis were all included. Whole-study findings and limits: Under F measure analysis, samples from one preparation batch co-clustered strongly. With TRBV5-6, TRBV5-1 and TRBV20-1 included, 4 to 6 TRBV segments were more frequent in patients than in controls.

Prepared libraries of TCR beta cDNA carried unique molecular identifiers. Using its own MiXCR run on the PCR reads, TCRdb lists one record per CDR3 protein. The sample contains almost 700,000 distinct CDR3 sequences, over 45% of which appear only once. CDR3 size: 15 residues. Trimming took 1 base from V and 4 from J; bases not matched to a gene: 4. Germline-derived CDR1 and CDR2 are LNHDA and SQIVND (reference sequence). Remarks on this clonotype: Antigen specificity is unknown.

The material sequenced was blood. The receptor's source is a girl aged 2 to 9 with multiple sclerosis. The V and J genes are TRBV19 and TRBJ1-5, with 7 bases aligning to TRBD1. The CDR3 nucleotides are TGTGCCAGTAGTATAGTCCAGACAGGGAATCAGCCCCAGCATTTT. Protein: CASSIVQTGNQPQHF.